This section outlines one T cell receptor (beta chain) sequence together with its context. This sample is drawn from a study of control samples from healthy donors and cancer patients. Sequenced by immunoSEQ multiplex PCR; TCRdb stores in-frame clones only, minus some. Found here are over 150,000 clones, about 94% of them singletons; the top ten hold 5% to 6.5%. The ends were cut back, 0 bases at V and 0 bases at J, with 13 bases in the middle. CDR1 and CDR2 (germline): LGHDT, YNNKEL (reference sequence). The CDR3 is 17 residues long. Sequenced material: blood. V and J are TRBV3-1 (or the pseudogene TRBV3-2) and TRBJ2-3, with D tentatively TRBD2 (6 bases). The sequence was obtained from a middle-aged man in good health. CDR3 region: CASSQDLPGGSTDTQYF. The CDR3, as DNA: TGTGCCAGCAGCCAAGATCTCCCAGGAGGGAGCACAGATACGCAGTATTTT.